Below, 23 T cell receptor beta chains from the same sample are listed, as sequenced in a study of T-cell reconstitution after alpha-beta-depleted transplantation in children. Construction of the TCRbeta library involved unique molecular identifiers. TCRdb fed the PCR reads into MiXCR, producing one record per CDR3 protein. There are about 300,000 distinct CDR3 sequences in the sample; roughly 9.1% occur only once, and around 7.5% lies in the top ten. Sequenced material: PBMCs, taken before TCRalphabeta/CD19-depleted stem cell transplant. The receptors derive from a boy in the first two years of life with acute myeloid leukemia, due to receive a stem cell transplant.

This clonotype has at least ten counts. V is TRBV3-1 and J is TRBJ2-3; TRBD1 aligns across 7 bases. Unmatched junction bases numbered 13, after V lost 4 bases and J lost 3 bases. The CDR3 is 17 amino acids. Germline V gene sequence: CDR1 LGHDT, CDR2 YNNKEL (reference sequence). CDR3 region: CASSPRTQQGITDTQYF. In nucleotides, the CDR3 is TGTGCCAGCAGCCCGCGAACCCAACAGGGGATTACAGATACGCAGTATTTT.

At least ten counts were recorded for this clonotype. CDR3 protein: CASSEEAFTGELFF. CDR3 sequence (DNA): TGTGCCAGCAGTGAAGAGGCATTTACCGGGGAGCTGTTTTTT. The chain is built from TRBV2 and TRBJ2-2; D is ambiguous. Per germline, CDR1 SNHLY and CDR2 FYNNEI. V was clipped by 1 base and J by 5 bases, with 8 bases between them. The CDR3 is 14 residues long.

V and J are TRBV5-1 and TRBJ2-6; D is undetermined. The CDR3 has 17 amino acids. Germline values: CDR1 SGHRS, CDR2 YFSETQ. The germline V and J ends were trimmed by 4 bases and 0 bases, with 14 bases remaining between them. The CDR3, as DNA: TGCGCCAGCAGCCCCAGTAACGGGCCCTCTGGGGCCAACGTCCTGACTTTC. It yields the protein CASSPSNGPSGANVLTF.

The chain carries TRBV12-3 or TRBV12-4 and TRBJ2-2, with TRBD2 identical over 10 bases. J lost 1 base, V lost 5 bases, and 7 bases had no gene match. The CDR3 covers 17 residues. CDR3 in amino acids: CASSNGLAGVNTGELFF. The CDR3 nucleotides read TGTGCCAGCAGTAACGGGCTAGCGGGGGTGAACACCGGGGAGCTGTTTTTT.

This clonotype was detected many times. This chain links TRBV28 with TRBJ2-2, with D possibly matching TRBD2 (6 bases). The germline gives CDR1 MDHEN, CDR2 SYDVKM. V lost 2 bases and J lost 1, with 8 bases in between. The length of the CDR3 is 15 residues. The CDR3 DNA sequence: TGTGCCAGCAGTTTAACGGGAGTGAACACCGGGGAGCTGTTTTTT. It specifies CASSLTGVNTGELFF. Using reference TRBV28 and TRBJ2-2 for the parts outside the CDR3, the full variable domain is DVKVTQSSRYLVKRTGEKVFLECVQDMDHENMFWYRQDPGLGLRLIYFSYDVKMKEKGDIPEGYSVSREKKERFSLILESASTNQTSMYLCASSLTGVNTGELFFGEGSRLTVL.

Many counts were recorded for this clonotype. This chain connects TRBV4-3 to TRBJ2-5; 9 positions agree with TRBD2. Per germline, CDR1 LGHNA and CDR2 YSLEER. This CDR3 contains 18 residues. With V trimmed by 0 bases and J by 1 base, 9 bases remained unmatched. CDR3 region: CASSQDGEAGGPQETQYF. For the CDR3, the DNA is TGCGCCAGCAGCCAAGATGGGGAGGCGGGAGGGCCCCAAGAGACCCAGTACTTC.

This clonotype showed up just a few times. The V gene is TRBV4-3, the J gene TRBJ2-7, with TRBD2 matching over 8 bases. The ends lost 4 bases at V and 5 bases at J; junction bases unmatched: 10. The germline V gene has CDR1 LGHNA and CDR2 YSLEER. The CDR3 covers 15 residues. The CDR3 DNA reads as TGCGCCAGCAGCCCCCGGCTAGCGGGCCTACACGAGCAGTACTTC. This codes for CASSPRLAGLHEQYF.

This clonotype was observed a handful of times. V usage is TRBV2 and J usage is TRBJ1-5; perhaps TRBD1 as D (5 bases). Germline values: CDR1 SNHLY, CDR2 FYNNEI. The CDR3 consists of 13 residues. Between the trimmed V and J ends, which lost 3 bases and 6 bases, there was a span of 9 bases. The CDR3 here is CASSDKRGQPQHF. The CDR3 DNA follows: TGTGCCAGCAGTGATAAAAGGGGTCAGCCCCAGCATTTT.

Many counts were recorded for this clonotype. The V gene is TRBV28, the J gene TRBJ2-2; possible D gene TRBD1, 5 bases. Trimming took 2 bases from V and 4 from J, leaving 14 bases between them. The CDR3 contains 16 residues. The germline CDR1 and CDR2 sequences are MDHEN and SYDVKM. The CDR3 region has the DNA TGTGCCAGCAGTTTAGGGGCGGTTCCGAGCACCGGGGAGCTGTTTTTT. Its translation is CASSLGAVPSTGELFF.

The sample holds many counts of this clonotype. The genes are TRBV7-3 and TRBJ2-7, with D perhaps matching TRBD2 (5 bases). CDR1 SGHTA and CDR2 FQGTGA come from the germline V gene. The CDR3 contains 13 residues. The germline V and J ends were trimmed by 6 bases and 2 bases, with 11 bases remaining between them. Written as DNA, the CDR3 is TGTGCCAGCAGTTCCTCCGGGGCCTACGAGCAGTACTTC. Encoded protein: CASSSSGAYEQYF.

This clonotype has a count of ten or more. This rearrangement joins TRBV27 to TRBJ2-7, with TRBD1 matching over 7 bases. V was pared by 3 bases and J by 7 bases, with 9 bases of the junction left unmatched. Per the germline V gene, CDR1 is MNHEY and CDR2 is SMNVEV (reference sequence). This CDR3 region has 14 residues. For the CDR3, the DNA is TGTGCCAGCAGTTTCCCGGGACAGTTAAAAGAGCAGTACTTC. As protein: CASSFPGQLKEQYF.

A remark on this clonotype: Possible read error: a much larger clone is one base away. The chain joins TRBV7-6 to TRBJ2-2; no clear D. Trimming removed 3 bases at V and 0 bases at J, with 8 bases between. The CDR3 is 15 residues long. The germline V gene has CDR1 SGHVS and CDR2 FNYEAQ. The CDR3 loop reads CASSLDGPNTGELFF. The CDR3, as DNA: TGTGCCAGCAGCTTGGACGGGCCGAACACCGGGGAGCTGTTTTTT.

This clonotype was detected ten times or more. The CDR3 reads CASSQEAVAGGRETQYF. Written as DNA, the CDR3 is TGTGCCAGCAGCCAAGAAGCGGTAGCGGGGGGGCGTGAGACCCAGTACTTC. The chain has TRBV4-2 and TRBJ2-5; 11 nucleotides match TRBD2. With 0 bases clipped from V and 5 bases from J, the junction kept 8 bases outside the gene matches. The CDR3 loop spans 17 amino acids. Germline V gives CDR1 LGHNA, CDR2 YNFKEQ.

This clonotype was recorded many times. The chain joins TRBV7-8 to TRBJ1-6; D is unresolved. The CDR3 contains 13 residues. CDR1 SGHVS and CDR2 FQNEAQ come from the germline V gene. V was pared by 10 bases and J by 8 bases, with 15 bases between. The CDR3 is CAIGPRTDSPLHF. The CDR3 DNA reads TGTGCCATTGGGCCACGGACCGATTCACCCCTCCACTTT.

This clonotype has a handful of counts. This chain joins TRBV11-2 and TRBJ2-2, with 11 bases aligning to TRBD2. V shed 1 base, J shed 2 bases, and the junction held 6 bases outside the gene matches. This CDR3 is 18 amino acids long. Germline assignment: CDR1 SGHAT and CDR2 FQNNGV. Written as DNA, the CDR3 is TGTGCCAGCAGCTTAGGGGCTAGCGGGAGGACCAACACCGGGGAGCTGTTTTTT. Its translation is CASSLGASGRTNTGELFF. Variable domain in full (rest from reference TRBV11-2 and TRBJ2-2): EAGVAQSPRYKIIEKRQSVAFWCNPISGHATLYWYQQILGQGPKLLIQFQNNGVVDDSQLPKDRFSAERLKGVDSTLKIQPAKLEDSAVYLCASSLGASGRTNTGELFFGEGSRLTVL.

This clonotype showed up many times. The gene calls are TRBV12-3 or TRBV12-4 and TRBJ2-1; 8 bases agree with TRBD1. V was pared by 6 bases and J by 9 bases, with 4 bases of the junction left unmatched. CDR3 length: 12 residues. The CDR3 loop is CASRRQGPEQFF. The CDR3 DNA is TGTGCCAGCAGGCGACAGGGGCCTGAGCAGTTCTTC.

This clonotype was counted a few times. The rearrangement joins TRBV5-5 to TRBJ2-3; D is ambiguous. CDR1 is SGHKS and CDR2 is YYEKEE in the germline V gene (reference sequence). The CDR3 runs 13 residues. The V end lost 7 bases, the J end lost 3 bases, and 12 bases lay between the germline ends. In DNA, the CDR3 is TGTGCCAGCGACGCCTTACAGACAGATACGCAGTATTTT. Translating gives CASDALQTDTQYF.

This clonotype was detected many times. The chain uses TRBV5-4 and TRBJ2-4; D is uncertain. Germline V CDR1 and CDR2: SGHNT, YYREEE (reference sequence). Trimming left V 0 bases short and J 0 bases short, with 4 bases between. The CDR3 sequence is 14 residues long. CDR3 bases: TGTGCCAGCAGCTTGGCCCTAGCCAAAAACATTCAGTACTTC. Translated: CASSLALAKNIQYF.

The rearrangement links TRBV5-4 to TRBJ2-3; no clear D gene. CDR1 SGHNT and CDR2 YYREEE come from the germline V gene (reference sequence). V was cut by 1 base and J by 7 bases, with 7 bases left in between. CDR3 length: 12 residues. The DNA for the CDR3 is TGTGCCAGCAGCTTGTGGTCAAATACGCAGTATTTT. Protein product: CASSLWSNTQYF.

The chain combines TRBV6-1 with TRBJ2-6; D is uncertain. Germline values: CDR1 MNHNS, CDR2 SASEGT. Trimming shortened V by 4 bases and J by 4 bases, and 11 bases separated the two germline ends. This CDR3 is 15 amino acids long. DNA for the CDR3: TGTGCCAGCAGTGGTAGTTTTACAGGGGCCAACGTCCTGACTTTC. Amino acids: CASSGSFTGANVLTF.

This clonotype was seen at least ten times. The V and J genes are TRBV28 and TRBJ2-7; D unclear. Between the trimmed V and J ends, which lost 5 bases and 1 base, there was a span of 15 bases. Germline V gene data show CDR1 as MDHEN and CDR2 as SYDVKM. The CDR3 has 15 amino acids. The CDR3 nucleotides are TGTGCCAGCAGTCTCCCGGGTCCCAATTCCTACGAGCAGTACTTC. This gives the protein CASSLPGPNSYEQYF.

The rearrangement links TRBV7-2 to TRBJ2-2; 9 bases are shared with TRBD2. The V and J ends lost 5 bases and 6 bases, in that order; junction bases with no gene match: 10. This CDR3 has 16 residues. Germline V gene data show CDR1 as SGHTA and CDR2 as FQGNSA. The DNA for the CDR3 is TGTGCCAGCAGCACTCGGACTAGCGTCAATTCCGGGGAGCTGTTTTTT. Its protein is CASSTRTSVNSGELFF.

This clonotype was seen only a few times. The chain employs TRBV19 and TRBJ2-5; 7 bases match TRBD1. CDR1 LNHDA and CDR2 SQIVND come from the germline V gene (reference sequence). CDR3 size: 13 residues. V lost 4 bases and J lost 5; bases outside the gene matches: 4. CDR3 nucleotide sequence: TGTGCCAGTAGTAGAGACAGGGATGAGACCCAGTACTTC. Translation: CASSRDRDETQYF. Drawing the rest from reference TRBV19 and TRBJ2-5, the complete variable domain is DGGITQSPKYLFRKEGQNVTLSCEQNLNHDAMYWYRQDPGQGLRLIYYSQIVNDFQKGDIAEGYSVSREKKESFPLTVTSAQKNPTAFYLCASSRDRDETQYFGPGTRLLVL.